This note documents a single TCR beta chain sequence. Its matching antigen is unknown. A clone one base away is much larger, so this may be a read error. Described time point: newly diagnosed GD, antithyroid drugs for less than 3 months. Generation of the TCR library employed RNA extracted from PBMCs. The TCR beta library used iRepertoire HTBI primers with Arm-PCR amplification of CDR3. TCRdb itself ran the multiplex PCR reads through MiXCR, one entry per CDR3 protein. The sample holds 350,000 to 500,000 distinct CDR3 sequences; about a sixth are singletons and the top ten take about a quarter. The source of the sample is a study of regulatory T cells in long-lasting Graves disease. Study findings and constraints: Under persistent disease, TRBV28, TRBJ1-2 and TRBJ2-5 were used preferentially.

The CDR3 totals 14 residues. V gave up 4 bases and J gave up 4 bases; unmatched junction bases: 4. Germline V gene lookup returns CDR1 LGHDT and CDR2 YNNKEL (reference sequence). This same sample was also taken into another study, of T cells in Graves' hyperthyroidism and ophthalmopathy. That report adds: Researchers barred patients who had uncontrolled infection, other autoimmune disease, pregnancy or lactation.

The rearrangement links TRBV3-1 to TRBJ2-3; 8 nucleotides line up with TRBD2. This clonotype was sampled from a young woman with Graves disease. Material: peripheral blood mononuclear cells (PBMCs), obtained at new diagnosis, from a patient treated with antithyroid drugs. The CDR3 is CASSRRGGADTQYF. The CDR3 region has the DNA TGTGCCAGCAGCCGACGGGGGGGCGCAGATACGCAGTATTTT.